Listed here are 20 T cell receptor beta chains from one sample, sequenced in a study of low-dose radiotherapy and immunotherapy resistance in tumors. With TRAV- and TRBV-specific primers, first-strand cDNA was made, covering the alpha and beta chains. TCRs underwent around 18 PCR cycles of amplification with a constant-region primer and V-primer adapter. TCRdb re-derived calls from the reads in MiXCR, one entry per CDR3 protein. This sample has some 16,000 distinct CDR3 sequences, with about 70% found just once. These TCRs come from a human donor with advanced metastatic prostate, ovarian, gallbladder or colorectal cancer (not recorded which). This table probably holds off-target reads from a library built for another chain.

This sequence joins TRBV4-3 and TRBJ2-1; 13 bases match TRBD2. Trimming removed 2 bases from V and 5 bases from J; junction bases left unmatched: 12. The V gene's germline CDR1 is LGHNA and CDR2 YSLEER. This CDR3 contains 19 residues. The CDR3 bases are TGCGCCAGCAGCCAACAAACTAGCGGGGGGGCCATAACCCACAATGAGCAGTTCTTC. The encoded protein is CASSQQTSGGAITHNEQFF.

This clonotype was observed a few times. The genes are TRBV28 and TRBJ2-5, with D unclear. The CDR3 is 15 amino acids. V lost 5 bases to trimming and J lost 3 bases, with 16 bases between them. Germline values: CDR1 MDHEN, CDR2 SYDVKM. The CDR3 DNA sequence: TGTGCCAGCAGTGCGATGGGGAATCGAGAAGAGACCCAGTACTTC. Amino acids: CASSAMGNREETQYF.

This clonotype turned up a few times. The chain recombines TRBV29-1 with TRBJ1-1, with 9 positions matching TRBD1. This CDR3 has 13 amino acids. V was clipped by 7 bases and J by 5 bases; unmatched bases: 8. Germline CDR1 and CDR2: SQVTM and ANQGSEA. In DNA, the CDR3 is TGCAGCGGATGGGGACAGGGAGAAACTGAAGCTTTCTTT. Encoded protein: CSGWGQGETEAFF.

In this sample, this clonotype turned up a few times. The chain employs TRBV6-1 and TRBJ1-2; 7 positions match TRBD1. Germline CDR1 is MNHNS and CDR2 is SASEGT. The CDR3 loop spans 14 amino acids. The V segment lost 6 bases and the J segment 6 bases; nucleotides outside the gene matches: 10. In DNA form, the CDR3 reads TGTGCCAGCAGGCCCCAAGAGGGGGCCCATGGCTACACCTTC. Translated: CASRPQEGAHGYTF.

The chain carries TRBV15 and TRBJ2-3; 9 nucleotides line up with TRBD2. CDR1 and CDR2 (germline): LNHNV, YYDKDF (reference sequence). The CDR3 is 14 amino acids. Losses at the gene ends were 5 bases for V and 7 bases for J; bases not matched to a gene: 7. The CDR3 loop reads CATSSMLAGNTQYF. Here the CDR3 DNA reads TGTGCCACCAGCTCGATGCTAGCGGGAAATACGCAGTATTTT.

This clonotype was counted a few times. The V gene is TRBV5-6, the J gene TRBJ2-3, with D perhaps matching TRBD2 (5 bases). Germline assignment: CDR1 SGHDT and CDR2 YYEEEE. The CDR3 is 16 residues long. V dropped 0 bases and J dropped 4 bases, with 15 bases sitting between them. CDR3 nucleotide sequence: TGTGCCAGCAGCTTGGACGCGGGCCTCCTGGCAGATACGCAGTATTTT. This translates into CASSLDAGLLADTQYF. The whole variable domain, remainder taken from reference TRBV5-6 and TRBJ2-3, is DAGVTQSPTHLIKTRGQQVTLRCSPKSGHDTVSWYQQALGQGPQFIFQYYEEEERQRGNFPDRFSGHQFPNYSSELNVNALLLGDSALYLCASSLDAGLLADTQYFGPGTRLTVL.

This chain joins TRBV4-1 and TRBJ2-3; the D gene is possibly TRBD2 (6 bases). The CDR3 runs 16 residues. V dropped 0 bases and J dropped 1 base, with 11 bases sitting between them. Germline lookup yields CDR1 MGHRA and CDR2 YSYEKL. CDR3 bases: TGCGCCAGCAGCCAAGAAAAGCGCGGGGGCACAGATACGCAGTATTTT. This codes for CASSQEKRGGTDTQYF.

This sequence joins TRBV6-1 and TRBJ1-2; a possible D gene is TRBD1 (5 bases). Trimming removed 3 bases from V and 5 bases from J, with 13 bases in between. Germline-derived CDR1 and CDR2 are MNHNS and SASEGT. The CDR3 has 14 residues. The CDR3 loop reads CASSDGTGLYGYTF. CDR3 bases: TGTGCCAGCAGTGATGGGACGGGACTTTATGGCTACACCTTC.

The V call is TRBV3-1, the J call TRBJ2-5; D may be TRBD1 (6 bases). The CDR3 length is 14 residues. Germline CDR1 LGHDT, CDR2 YNNKEL (reference sequence). Trimming took 1 base from V and 4 from J, leaving 10 bases between them. This chain's CDR3 is CASSQAGVGETQYF. The CDR3 coding sequence is TGTGCCAGCAGCCAAGCAGGGGTCGGAGAGACCCAGTACTTC.

The chain is built from TRBV11-2 and TRBJ2-7, with D hard to call. This CDR3 has 13 amino acids. Trimming cost V 3 bases and J 6 bases, with 12 bases left between them. Germline V gives CDR1 SGHAT, CDR2 FQNNGV. The CDR3 spells CASSFGSHPEQYF. DNA of the CDR3: TGTGCCAGCAGCTTCGGGTCGCATCCCGAGCAGTACTTC. The full variable domain, rest sourced from reference TRBV11-2 and TRBJ2-7, is EAGVAQSPRYKIIEKRQSVAFWCNPISGHATLYWYQQILGQGPKLLIQFQNNGVVDDSQLPKDRFSAERLKGVDSTLKIQPAKLEDSAVYLCASSFGSHPEQYFGPGTRLTVT.

The CDR3 nucleotides are TGTGCCAGCAGCTTTGTGGGCCGATTTATGGGAGATACGCAGTATTTT. Encoded protein: CASSFVGRFMGDTQYF. This chain joins TRBV5-6 and TRBJ2-3; D is unresolved. Trimming removed 2 bases from V and 5 bases from J, with 18 bases in between. The V gene's germline CDR1 is SGHDT and CDR2 YYEEEE. CDR3 length equals 16 residues.

The rearrangement joins TRBV7-9 to TRBJ2-5; D perhaps matches TRBD1 (6 bases). V was shortened by 5 bases and J by 1 base, with 14 bases between the two germline ends. The length of the CDR3 is 15 residues. Germline CDR1 and CDR2: SEHNR and FQNEAQ (reference sequence). CDR3 sequence reads: CASSPNGRGQETQYF. As DNA, the CDR3 is TGTGCCAGCAGCCCTAACGGCAGGGGCCAAGAGACCCAGTACTTC.

This chain connects TRBV19 to TRBJ2-2, with a weak D call TRBD1 (5 bases). The V gene lost 6 bases and the J gene lost 4 bases, with 9 bases spanning the gap. CDR1 and CDR2 from the germline V gene are LNHDA and SQIVND (reference sequence). The CDR3 runs 13 residues. CDR3 in DNA: TGTGCCAGTAGGACAGATCCCACCGGGGAGCTGTTTTTT. Translated: CASRTDPTGELFF.

On this clonotype itself: An end of the junction does not agree with germline; a read error may underlie this. The rearrangement joins TRBV6-1 to TRBJ1-2, with unresolved D. Germline CDR1 reads MNHNS; CDR2 reads SASEGT. This CDR3 has 15 residues. CDR3 amino acids: CASSEGWEPGYGYSF. The CDR3 DNA reads TGTGCCAGCAGTGAAGGGTGGGAACCAGGCTATGGCTACAGCTTC.

This clonotype was seen once. The chain links TRBV12-3 or TRBV12-4 to TRBJ2-2; D unresolved. With 10 bases removed from V and 7 bases from J, the gap between germline ends came to 13 bases. The CDR3 extends over 12 amino acids. Here the CDR3 reads CANTMVGGELFF. The DNA of the CDR3 is TGTGCCAACACGATGGTTGGCGGGGAGCTGTTTTTT.

V is TRBV5-1 and J is TRBJ2-7; D tentatively fits TRBD1 or TRBD2 (5 bases each). The V gene lost 4 bases and the J gene lost 0 bases, with 23 bases spanning the gap. This CDR3 contains 18 residues. Germline V gene lookup returns CDR1 SGHRS and CDR2 YFSETQ. The CDR3 is CASSPGLPGDRFSYEQYF. For the CDR3, the DNA is TGCGCCAGCAGCCCTGGGCTACCCGGGGACCGTTTCTCCTACGAGCAGTACTTC.

The gene calls are TRBV6-1 and TRBJ2-1, with TRBD2 matching 11 bases. The J segment lost 7 bases and the V segment lost 2 bases, leaving 13 bases of the junction unmatched. The CDR3 covers 18 residues. The V gene's germline CDR1 is MNHNS and CDR2 SASEGT. CDR3 bases: TGTGCCAGCAGTGAATTTTGGAGAACTAGCGGGAGAGTAAATGAGCAGTTCTTC. This gives the protein CASSEFWRTSGRVNEQFF.

The chain joins TRBV27 to TRBJ2-5; 7 nucleotides align to TRBD2. Germline CDR1 MNHEY, CDR2 SMNVEV (reference sequence). The CDR3 is 13 residues long. Unmatched junction bases numbered 9, after V lost 6 bases and J lost 8 bases. The CDR3 is CASSPGWEGTQYF. DNA of the CDR3: TGTGCCAGCAGCCCCGGGTGGGAGGGCACCCAGTACTTC.

The rearrangement links TRBV12-3 or TRBV12-4 to TRBJ2-7; a weak D match, TRBD2 (5 bases). CDR3 length: 14 amino acids. The germline V and J ends were trimmed by 7 bases and 3 bases, with 16 bases remaining between them. The CDR3 loop reads CASTSAGSGYEQYF. CDR3 DNA: TGTGCCAGCACCTCTGCGGGTAGTGGCTACGAGCAGTACTTC.

This chain uses TRBV5-3 with TRBJ2-1, with TRBD1 as a possible D gene (6 bases). TRBV5-3 is placed among ORFs of uncertain function. Trimming removed 8 bases from V and 5 bases from J, with 14 bases in between. This CDR3 contains 13 residues. Written as DNA, the CDR3 is TGTGCCAGCAGTCGGAAGGGGGACAATGAGCAGTTCTTC. Encoded protein: CASSRKGDNEQFF.